Below, 28 T cell receptor beta chains from the same sample are listed, as sequenced in a study of shared clonotypes between healthy human individuals. The repertoire was sequenced with immunoSEQ multiplex PCR; TCRdb's copy has only in-frame clones and lacks some. The sample contains 1.4 million to 1.5 million clones, about 96% of which appear only once. The sample consisted of naive CD4+ T cells sorted from blood. Subset indicated: CD45RA+ positively selected. The receptors shown here come from a man under 40 in good health.

The rearrangement uses TRBV2 and TRBJ1-2; maybe TRBD1 (5 bases). Trimming shortened V by 7 bases and J by 5 bases, and 11 bases separated the two germline ends. CDR1 is SNHLY, CDR2 FYNNEI, per germline. There are 12 residues in the CDR3. CDR3 region: CASTEGEYGYTF. Written as DNA, the CDR3 is TGTGCCAGCACCGAAGGGGAATATGGCTACACCTTC.

Concerning this clone itself: In the same sample, other DNA sequences code for this CDR3. The rearrangement joins TRBV7-9 to TRBJ2-7, with unresolved D. Between the trimmed V and J ends, which lost 3 bases and 1 base, there was a span of 4 bases. The germline gives CDR1 SEHNR, CDR2 FQNEAQ (reference sequence). The CDR3 extends over 12 amino acids. CDR3 in amino acids: CASSFQSYEQYF. The CDR3 coding sequence is TGTGCCAGCAGCTTTCAATCCTACGAGCAGTACTTC. Together with reference TRBV7-9 and TRBJ2-7, the CDR3 gives the full variable domain: DTGVSQNPRHKITKRGQNVTFRCDPISEHNRLYWYRQTLGQGPEFLTYFQNEAQLEKSRLLSDRFSAERPKGSFSTLEIQRTEQGDSAMYLCASSFQSYEQYFGPGTRLTVT.

This chain uses TRBV19 with TRBJ1-1, with 10 bases identical to TRBD1. CDR1 and CDR2 (germline): LNHDA, SQIVND (reference sequence). There are 17 residues in the CDR3. Trimming cost V 3 bases and J 1 base; bases outside gene matches: 8. For the CDR3, the DNA is TGTGCCAGTAGTATCCGCCGGGGACAGGGGACGAACACTGAAGCTTTCTTT. Its protein product is CASSIRRGQGTNTEAFF. Based on the CDR3 plus reference TRBV19 and TRBJ1-1, the full variable domain is DGGITQSPKYLFRKEGQNVTLSCEQNLNHDAMYWYRQDPGQGLRLIYYSQIVNDFQKGDIAEGYSVSREKKESFPLTVTSAQKNPTAFYLCASSIRRGQGTNTEAFFGQGTRLTVV.

The V and J genes are TRBV7-2 and TRBJ1-2; 8 bases fit TRBD1. The CDR3 is made up of 15 amino acids. V lost 6 bases to trimming and J lost 1 base; unmatched junction nucleotides: 7. Germline CDR1 reads SGHTA; CDR2 reads FQGNSA. This CDR3 is CASRRDTGGNYGYTF. CDR3 sequence (DNA): TGTGCCAGCAGGAGAGATACAGGGGGTAACTATGGCTACACCTTC. Drawing the rest from reference TRBV7-2 and TRBJ1-2, the complete variable domain is GAGVSQSPSNKVTEKGKDVELRCDPISGHTALYWYRQSLGQGLEFLIYFQGNSAPDKSGLPSDRFSAERTGGSVSTLTIQRTQQEDSAVYLCASRRDTGGNYGYTFGSGTRLTVV.

This chain uses TRBV7-9 with TRBJ1-1; the D gene is possibly TRBD1 (6 bases). The CDR3 spans 16 residues. Per germline, CDR1 SEHNR and CDR2 FQNEAQ (reference sequence). V was pared by 1 base and J by 10 bases, with 22 bases between. The CDR3 DNA is TGTGCCAGCAGCTTAGAACCGTGGGACAAATTCCTAGGAGCTTTCTTT. Protein product: CASSLEPWDKFLGAFF.

The V and J genes are TRBV5-1 and TRBJ2-1; TRBD2 agrees at 8 bases. Germline CDR1 and CDR2: SGHRS and YFSETQ. After removal of 4 bases from V and 3 bases from J, the junction contained 12 bases not matched to a gene. The length of the CDR3 is 17 residues. The CDR3 loop reads CASSTSTLAAIYNEQFF. The CDR3 region has the DNA TGCGCCAGCAGCACCAGCACACTAGCGGCAATCTACAATGAGCAGTTCTTC.

The J gene is TRBJ2-7, the V gene TRBV28; 12 nucleotides match TRBD1. The CDR3 spans 17 residues. J lost 6 bases, V lost 6 bases, and 15 bases had no gene match. Germline lookup yields CDR1 MDHEN and CDR2 SYDVKM. CDR3 bases: TGTGCCAGCAGCCGCCCCACTCCGGGACAGGGGGCGCGCGAGCAGTACTTC. Translating gives CASSRPTPGQGAREQYF.

This chain joins TRBV5-1 and TRBJ2-1, with no clear D. The germline V gene encodes CDR1 SGHRS and CDR2 YFSETQ. The V and J ends lost 1 base and 5 bases respectively, with 16 bases between them. This CDR3 has 16 residues. The chain's CDR3 is CASSLSTTLYDNEQFF. The CDR3 DNA sequence: TGCGCCAGCAGCTTGAGTACCACCCTCTACGACAATGAGCAGTTCTTC.

The V and J genes are TRBV30 and TRBJ2-3, with 7 bases fitting TRBD2. Germline CDR1 reads GTSNPN; CDR2 reads SVGIG (reference sequence). V lost 2 bases and J lost 6; bases outside the gene matches: 11. The CDR3 runs to 15 residues. The CDR3: CAWSMWEGRGDTQYF. CDR3 DNA: TGTGCCTGGAGTATGTGGGAGGGCCGTGGGGATACGCAGTATTTT.

J is TRBJ2-7 and V is TRBV18; a weak D match, TRBD2 (5 bases). CDR1 and CDR2 from the germline V gene are KGHSH and LQKENI. There are 14 residues in the CDR3. Trimming left V 5 bases short and J 5 bases short, with 16 bases between. The CDR3 nucleotides are TGTGCCAGCTCATTGGACGCTAGCCGCCACGAGCAGTACTTC. It specifies CASSLDASRHEQYF.

This chain uses TRBV19 with TRBJ2-2, with D hard to call. V was clipped by 5 bases and J by 0 bases, with 7 bases between them. The CDR3 has 14 amino acids. Germline lookup yields CDR1 LNHDA and CDR2 SQIVND (reference sequence). Here the CDR3 reads CASSLTTNTGELFF. The DNA for the CDR3 is TGTGCCAGTAGTCTGACAACGAACACCGGGGAGCTGTTTTTT.

The V and J genes are TRBV5-1 and TRBJ1-2, with TRBD1 identical over 7 bases. This CDR3 region has 15 residues. Germline loops: CDR1 SGHRS, CDR2 YFSETQ. The junction had 6 bases not matched to a gene; V was cut back by 0 bases and J by 4 bases. This chain's CDR3 is CASSLDGTVTYGYTF. The CDR3 DNA follows: TGCGCCAGCAGCTTGGATGGGACAGTGACCTATGGCTACACCTTC.

As DNA, the CDR3 is TGTGCCATCAGTGAGGTCCCCACCCTTTCTGGGGCCAACGTCCTGACTTTC. It specifies CAISEVPTLSGANVLTF. The rearrangement links TRBV10-3 to TRBJ2-6; no clear D gene. Germline-derived CDR1 and CDR2 are ENHRY and SYGVKD. V shed 2 bases and J shed 1 base, with 12 bases lying between them. The CDR3 consists of 17 residues.

As regards this clone: Other DNA sequences from this sample encode an identical CDR3 as well. This chain links TRBV27 with TRBJ2-7; TRBD2 matches 7 bases. Germline lookup yields CDR1 MNHEY and CDR2 SMNVEV (reference sequence). V lost 6 bases, J lost 2 bases, and 4 bases stayed unmatched. The CDR3 has 13 residues. The CDR3 DNA reads TGTGCCAGCAGCCTGCTAGCGGCCTACGAGCAGTACTTC. Residues: CASSLLAAYEQYF.

The chain combines TRBV14 with TRBJ2-7, with D perhaps TRBD1 (6 bases). CDR1 is SGHDN, CDR2 FVKESK, per germline. The CDR3 is 14 amino acids. Trimming removed 4 bases at V and 8 bases at J, with 18 bases between. CDR3 amino acids: CASSPNRAPSQQYF. CDR3 sequence (DNA): TGTGCCAGCAGCCCCAACAGGGCTCCCTCCCAGCAGTACTTC.

V and J are TRBV30 and TRBJ2-1, with TRBD2 matching 7 bases. Trimming at V came to 3 bases and at J to 7 bases, leaving 6 bases not matched to a gene. Germline loops: CDR1 GTSNPN, CDR2 SVGIG (reference sequence). This CDR3 is 13 amino acids long. DNA for the CDR3: TGTGCCTGGAGCGGGGACTATCGAAATGAGCAGTTCTTC. This translates into CAWSGDYRNEQFF.

The chain combines TRBV5-5 with TRBJ2-1, with D possibly called TRBD1 or TRBD2 (5 bases each). The CDR3 has 15 residues. V was trimmed by 2 bases and J by 6 bases, leaving 15 bases between them. Germline V gene sequence: CDR1 SGHKS, CDR2 YYEKEE (reference sequence). The CDR3 DNA reads as TGTGCCAGCAGCTTCAGGGACCCGAATAGCAATGAGCAGTTCTTC. This sequence encodes CASSFRDPNSNEQFF.

This chain joins TRBV4-1 and TRBJ2-1; 10 bases match TRBD2. The ends lost 0 bases at V and 10 bases at J; junction bases unmatched: 6. Germline V gives CDR1 MGHRA, CDR2 YSYEKL. CDR3 length equals 15 residues. The CDR3 here is CASSQETSGSREQFF. DNA for the CDR3: TGCGCCAGCAGCCAAGAGACTAGCGGGTCTCGAGAGCAGTTCTTC.

The chain has TRBV7-9 and TRBJ2-3; D may be TRBD2 (6 bases). With 6 bases removed from V and 2 bases from J, the gap between germline ends came to 21 bases. Germline values: CDR1 SEHNR, CDR2 FQNEAQ (reference sequence). This CDR3 contains 17 residues. CDR3 nucleotides: TGTGCCAGCAGACCCCCACTAGCAAACGGGGACACAGATACGCAGTATTTT. Residues: CASRPPLANGDTDTQYF.

The chain combines TRBV2 with TRBJ2-5; D gene uncertain. The CDR3 totals 13 residues. Germline V gene data show CDR1 as SNHLY and CDR2 as FYNNEI. V lost 5 bases and J lost 5, with 12 bases in between. The CDR3 DNA reads TGTGCCAGCAGTTCCCCAAGGTCGGAGACCCAGTACTTC. It specifies CASSSPRSETQYF.

On this clone itself: In the same sample, other DNA sequences code for this CDR3. The chain is built from TRBV7-3 and TRBJ2-7, with no clear D. Trimming took off 6 bases at V and 1 base at J, with 13 bases between the two ends. CDR1 and CDR2 (germline): SGHTA, FQGTGA. CDR3 size: 14 residues. CDR3 in DNA: TGTGCCAGCAGTCCCGGCGGAAGTTCCTACGAGCAGTACTTC. Translating it yields CASSPGGSSYEQYF.

This chain joins TRBV7-6 and TRBJ2-2, with TRBD1 matching over 8 bases. J lost 5 bases, V lost 5 bases, and 1 base had no gene match. CDR1 and CDR2 from the germline V gene are SGHVS and FNYEAQ. There are 13 residues in the CDR3. The CDR3 loop reads CASSRQGTGELFF. CDR3 sequence (DNA): TGTGCCAGCAGCCGACAGGGGACCGGGGAGCTGTTTTTT.

The chain combines TRBV5-1 with TRBJ2-7; a possible D gene is TRBD2 (6 bases). V lost 4 bases to trimming and J lost 4 bases, with 18 bases between them. The CDR3 loop spans 15 amino acids. Germline V lookup: CDR1 SGHRS, CDR2 YFSETQ. CDR3 in DNA: TGCGCCAGCAGCGGGTCGGGACTGGCTGGGTACGAGCAGTACTTC. This codes for CASSGSGLAGYEQYF.

For the CDR3, the DNA is TGTGCCAGTCGACAGAAGGGAAACTATGGCTACACCTTC. Its protein is CASRQKGNYGYTF. This chain uses TRBV19 with TRBJ1-2; TRBD1 is a possible D gene (5 bases). Germline values: CDR1 LNHDA, CDR2 SQIVND (reference sequence). The V gene lost 8 bases and the J gene lost 2 bases, with 12 bases spanning the gap. The CDR3 loop spans 13 amino acids.

This chain links TRBV5-1 with TRBJ2-1; 11 bases line up with TRBD2. V was clipped by 4 bases and J by 8 bases; unmatched bases: 14. The CDR3 extends over 17 amino acids. Germline values: CDR1 SGHRS, CDR2 YFSETQ. The CDR3: CASSHGLAGPAEDEQFF. The DNA of the CDR3 is TGCGCCAGCAGCCACGGACTAGCGGGTCCGGCTGAGGATGAGCAGTTCTTC.

This sequence joins TRBV9 and TRBJ1-5; TRBD1 agrees at 7 bases. The trim removed 4 bases at V and 0 bases at J, leaving 4 bases unmatched. The CDR3 length is 15 residues. From germline, CDR1 is SGDLS and CDR2 YYNGEE. In nucleotides, the CDR3 is TGTGCCAGCAGCCCGGGGACAGCTAGCAATCAGCCCCAGCATTTT. This gives the protein CASSPGTASNQPQHF.

The chain links TRBV11-2 to TRBJ1-1; no definite D call. The V gene's germline CDR1 is SGHAT and CDR2 FQNNGV. The CDR3 consists of 13 residues. The V end was cut by 6 bases, the J end by 4 bases, with 12 bases between. The DNA of the CDR3 is TGTGCCAGCAGACGGACCCCGGGCACTGAAGCTTTCTTT. Amino acid sequence: CASRRTPGTEAFF.

The rearrangement uses TRBV10-3 and TRBJ2-1; 7 positions match TRBD2. Germline loops: CDR1 ENHRY, CDR2 SYGVKD. V lost 0 bases and J lost 2; bases outside the gene matches: 7. CDR3 length: 17 amino acids. The CDR3 loop reads CAISESMASGPYNEQFF. The CDR3 nucleotides are TGTGCCATCAGTGAGTCAATGGCTAGCGGACCCTACAATGAGCAGTTCTTC.